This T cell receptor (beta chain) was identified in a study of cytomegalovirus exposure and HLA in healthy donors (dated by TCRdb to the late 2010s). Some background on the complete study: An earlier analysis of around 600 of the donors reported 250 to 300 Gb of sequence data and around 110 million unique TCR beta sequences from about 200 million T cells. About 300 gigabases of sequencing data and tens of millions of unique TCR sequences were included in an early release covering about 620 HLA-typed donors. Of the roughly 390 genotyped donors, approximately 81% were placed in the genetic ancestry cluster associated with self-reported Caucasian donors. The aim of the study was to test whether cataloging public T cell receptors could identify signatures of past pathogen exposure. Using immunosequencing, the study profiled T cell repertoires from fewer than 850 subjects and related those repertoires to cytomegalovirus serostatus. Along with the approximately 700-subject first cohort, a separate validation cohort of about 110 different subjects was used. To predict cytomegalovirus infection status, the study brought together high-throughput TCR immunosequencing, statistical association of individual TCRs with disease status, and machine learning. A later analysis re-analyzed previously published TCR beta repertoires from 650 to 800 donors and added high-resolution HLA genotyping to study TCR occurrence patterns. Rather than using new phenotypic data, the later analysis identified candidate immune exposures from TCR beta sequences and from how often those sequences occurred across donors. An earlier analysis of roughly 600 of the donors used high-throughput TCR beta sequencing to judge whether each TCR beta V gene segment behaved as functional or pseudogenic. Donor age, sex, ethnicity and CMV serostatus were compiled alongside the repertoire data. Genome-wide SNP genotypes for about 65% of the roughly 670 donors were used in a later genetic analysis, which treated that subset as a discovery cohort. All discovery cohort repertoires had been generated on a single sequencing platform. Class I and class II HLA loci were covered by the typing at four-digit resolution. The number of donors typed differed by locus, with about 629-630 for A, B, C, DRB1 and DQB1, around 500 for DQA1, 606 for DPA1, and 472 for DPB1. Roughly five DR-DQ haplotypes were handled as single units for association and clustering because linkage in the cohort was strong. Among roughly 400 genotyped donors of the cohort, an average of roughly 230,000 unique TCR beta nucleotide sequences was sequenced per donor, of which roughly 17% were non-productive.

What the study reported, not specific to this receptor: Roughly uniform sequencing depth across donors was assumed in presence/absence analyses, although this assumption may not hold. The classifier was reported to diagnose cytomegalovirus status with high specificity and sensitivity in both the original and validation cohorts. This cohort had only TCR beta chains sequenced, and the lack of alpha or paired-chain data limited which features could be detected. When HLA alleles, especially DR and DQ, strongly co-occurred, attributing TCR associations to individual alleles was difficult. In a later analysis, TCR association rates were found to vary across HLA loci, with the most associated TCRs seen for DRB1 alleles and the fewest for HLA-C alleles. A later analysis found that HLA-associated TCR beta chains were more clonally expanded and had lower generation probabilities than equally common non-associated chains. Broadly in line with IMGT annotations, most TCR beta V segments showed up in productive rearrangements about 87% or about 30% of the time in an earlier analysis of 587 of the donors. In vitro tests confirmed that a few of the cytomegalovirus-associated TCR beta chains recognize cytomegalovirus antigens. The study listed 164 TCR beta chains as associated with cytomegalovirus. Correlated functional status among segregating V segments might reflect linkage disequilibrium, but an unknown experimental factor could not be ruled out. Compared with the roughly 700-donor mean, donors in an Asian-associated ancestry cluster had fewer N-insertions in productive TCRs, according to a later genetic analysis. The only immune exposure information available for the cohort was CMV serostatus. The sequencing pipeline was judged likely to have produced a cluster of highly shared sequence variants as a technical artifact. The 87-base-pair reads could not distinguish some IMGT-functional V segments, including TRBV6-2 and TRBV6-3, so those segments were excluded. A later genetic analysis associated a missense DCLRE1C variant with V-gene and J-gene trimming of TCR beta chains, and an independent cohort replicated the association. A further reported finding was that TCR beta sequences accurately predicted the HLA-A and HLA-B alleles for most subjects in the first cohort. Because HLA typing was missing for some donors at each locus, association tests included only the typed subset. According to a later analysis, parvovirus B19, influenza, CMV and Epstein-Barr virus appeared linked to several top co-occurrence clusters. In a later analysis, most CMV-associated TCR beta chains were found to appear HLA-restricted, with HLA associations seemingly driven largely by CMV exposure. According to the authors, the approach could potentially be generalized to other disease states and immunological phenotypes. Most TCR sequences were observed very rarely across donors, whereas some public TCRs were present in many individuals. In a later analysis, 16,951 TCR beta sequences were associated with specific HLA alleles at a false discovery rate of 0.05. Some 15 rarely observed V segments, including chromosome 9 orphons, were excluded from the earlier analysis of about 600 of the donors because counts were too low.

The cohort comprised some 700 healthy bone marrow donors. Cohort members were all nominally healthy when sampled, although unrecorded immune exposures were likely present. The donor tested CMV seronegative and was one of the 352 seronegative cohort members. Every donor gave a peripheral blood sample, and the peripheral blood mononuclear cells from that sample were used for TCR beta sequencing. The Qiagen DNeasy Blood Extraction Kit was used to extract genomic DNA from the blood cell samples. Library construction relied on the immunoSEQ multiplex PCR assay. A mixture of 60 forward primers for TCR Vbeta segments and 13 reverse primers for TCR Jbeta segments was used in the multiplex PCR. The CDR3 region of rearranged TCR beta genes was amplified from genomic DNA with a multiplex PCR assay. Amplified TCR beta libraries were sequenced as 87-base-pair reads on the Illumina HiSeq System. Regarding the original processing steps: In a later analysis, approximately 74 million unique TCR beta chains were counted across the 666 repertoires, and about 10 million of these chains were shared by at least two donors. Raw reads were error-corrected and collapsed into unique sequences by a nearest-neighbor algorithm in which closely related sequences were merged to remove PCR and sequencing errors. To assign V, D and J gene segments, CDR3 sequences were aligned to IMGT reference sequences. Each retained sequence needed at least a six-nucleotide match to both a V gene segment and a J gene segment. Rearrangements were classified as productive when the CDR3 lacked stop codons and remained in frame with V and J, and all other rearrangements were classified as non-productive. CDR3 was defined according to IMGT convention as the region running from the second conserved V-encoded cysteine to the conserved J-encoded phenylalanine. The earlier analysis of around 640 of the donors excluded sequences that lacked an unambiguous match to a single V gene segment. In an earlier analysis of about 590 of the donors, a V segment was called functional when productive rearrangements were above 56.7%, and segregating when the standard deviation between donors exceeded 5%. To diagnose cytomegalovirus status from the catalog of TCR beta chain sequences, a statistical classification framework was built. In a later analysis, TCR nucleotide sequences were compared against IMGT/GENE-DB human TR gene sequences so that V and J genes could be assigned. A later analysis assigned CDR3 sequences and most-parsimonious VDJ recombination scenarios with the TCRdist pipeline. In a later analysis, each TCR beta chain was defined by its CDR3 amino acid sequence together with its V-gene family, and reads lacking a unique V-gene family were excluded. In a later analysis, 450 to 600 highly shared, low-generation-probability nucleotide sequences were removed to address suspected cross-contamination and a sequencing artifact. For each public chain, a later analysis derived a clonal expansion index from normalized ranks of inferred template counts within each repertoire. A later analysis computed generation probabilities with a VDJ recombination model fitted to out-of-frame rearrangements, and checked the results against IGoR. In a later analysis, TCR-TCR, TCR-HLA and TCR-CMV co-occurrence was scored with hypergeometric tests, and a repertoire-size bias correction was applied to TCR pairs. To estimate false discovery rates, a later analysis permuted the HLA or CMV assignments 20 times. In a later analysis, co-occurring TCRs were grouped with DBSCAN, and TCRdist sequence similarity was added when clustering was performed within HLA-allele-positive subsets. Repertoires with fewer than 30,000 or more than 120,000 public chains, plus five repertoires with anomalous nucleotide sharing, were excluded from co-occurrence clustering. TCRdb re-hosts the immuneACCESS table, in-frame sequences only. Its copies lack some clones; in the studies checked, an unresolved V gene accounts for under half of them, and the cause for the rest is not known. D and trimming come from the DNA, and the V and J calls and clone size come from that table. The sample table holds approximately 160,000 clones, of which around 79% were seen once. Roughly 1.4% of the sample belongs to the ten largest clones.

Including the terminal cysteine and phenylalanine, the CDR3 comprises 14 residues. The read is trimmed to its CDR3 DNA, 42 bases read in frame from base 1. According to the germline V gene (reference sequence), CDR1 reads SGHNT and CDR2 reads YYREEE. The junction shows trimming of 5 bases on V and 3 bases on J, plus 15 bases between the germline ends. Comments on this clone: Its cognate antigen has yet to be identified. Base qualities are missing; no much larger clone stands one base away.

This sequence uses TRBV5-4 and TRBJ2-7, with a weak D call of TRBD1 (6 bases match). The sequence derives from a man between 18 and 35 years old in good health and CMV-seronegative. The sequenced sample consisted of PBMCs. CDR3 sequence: CASSRPGVSYEQYF. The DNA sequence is TGTGCCAGCAGTCGGCCAGGGGTAAGCTACGAGCAGTACTTC.